This is a list of T cell receptor beta chains from one sample in a study of blood T cell repertoires in COVID-19. Generated by immunoSEQ multiplex PCR, the TCRdb table keeps only in-frame clones and is missing some. The table shows approximately 500,000 clones, with 89% occurring only once. Sequencing was carried out using peripheral blood. The receptors derive from a man between 18 and 29 years old with COVID-19, enrolled during active disease. Both conserved end residues are part of each CDR3. A D gene is named only where the DNA matches it firmly. A row's size may be missing; if present it is once, few, many or a size class.

D: TRBD1
length: 13
size: -
V: TRBV30
J: TRBJ2-5
CDR3: CAWSEGAVETQYF
DNA: TGTGCCTGGAGTGAGGGGGCAGTGGAGACCCAGTACTTC

D: TRBD1
length: 15
size: -
V: TRBV11-2
J: TRBJ2-1
CDR3: CASSLGGTGVVEQFF
DNA: TGTGCCAGCAGCTTAGGGGGGACAGGGGTGGTTGAGCAGTTCTTC

D: -
length: 15
size: -
V: TRBV15
J: TRBJ2-5
CDR3: CATSRSRDGGETQYF
DNA: TGTGCCACCAGCAGGTCGCGGGACGGTGGAGAGACCCAGTACTTC

D: -
length: 16
size: -
V: TRBV5-8
J: TRBJ2-1
CDR3: CASSLGQGSSYNEQFF
DNA: TGTGCCAGCAGCTTGGGGCAGGGGTCGTCCTACAATGAGCAGTTCTTC

D: TRBD1
length: 15
size: -
V: TRBV15
J: TRBJ1-5
CDR3: CATSRGGQGHQPQHF
DNA: TGTGCCACCAGCAGGGGAGGACAGGGGCATCAGCCCCAGCATTTT

D: TRBD1
length: 14
size: few
V: TRBV18
J: TRBJ1-1
CDR3: CASSLTQGSTEAFF
DNA: TGTGCCAGCTCACTGACACAGGGGAGCACTGAAGCTTTCTTT

D: TRBD2
length: 15
size: -
V: TRBV5-4
J: TRBJ2-5
CDR3: CASSYGLAGEETQYF
DNA: TGTGCCAGCAGCTACGGACTAGCGGGAGAGGAGACCCAGTACTTC

D: -
length: 13
size: once
V: TRBV9
J: TRBJ2-7
CDR3: CASSTKPTSEQYF
DNA: TGTGCCAGCAGTACCAAACCTACCTCCGAGCAGTACTTC

D: TRBD2
length: 17
size: -
V: TRBV11-2
J: TRBJ2-1
CDR3: CASSSQRGGISYNEQFF
DNA: TGTGCCAGCAGCTCCCAGCGGGGCGGGATCTCCTACAATGAGCAGTTCTTC

D: -
length: 16
size: -
V: TRBV7-9
J: TRBJ1-2
CDR3: CASSFDVGHPRDGYTF
DNA: TGTGCCAGCAGCTTCGACGTGGGACACCCGAGGGATGGCTACACCTTC

D: TRBD1
length: 17
size: once
V: TRBV4-1
J: TRBJ2-7
CDR3: CASSPSFRTGRGHEQYF
DNA: TGCGCCAGCAGCCCTTCCTTCAGGACAGGGAGAGGCCACGAGCAGTACTTC

D: TRBD2
length: 16
size: -
V: TRBV4-1
J: TRBJ2-3
CDR3: CASSQGLAASTDTQYF
DNA: TGCGCCAGCAGCCAGGGACTAGCGGCTAGCACAGATACGCAGTATTTT

D: -
length: 11
size: -
V: TRBV15
J: TRBJ2-4
CDR3: CATSKENIQYF
DNA: TGTGCCACCAGCAAGGAGAACATTCAGTACTTC

D: TRBD1
length: 16
size: -
V: TRBV19
J: TRBJ2-5
CDR3: CASSSRTGGSVATQYF
DNA: TGTGCCAGTAGTAGTAGGACAGGGGGTTCAGTTGCGACCCAGTACTTC

D: -
length: 13
size: once
V: TRBV19
J: TRBJ1-1
CDR3: CASMSRANTEAFF
DNA: TGTGCCAGTATGAGCAGGGCGAACACTGAAGCTTTCTTT

D: TRBD2
length: 15
size: -
V: TRBV11-3
J: TRBJ2-1
CDR3: CASSLESSGNNEQFF
DNA: TGTGCCAGCAGCTTAGAGTCCAGCGGGAACAATGAGCAGTTCTTC

D: TRBD2
length: 17
size: -
V: TRBV10-3
J: TRBJ2-3
CDR3: CAISPGLTGGRPDTQYF
DNA: TGTGCCATCAGCCCGGGCCTCACGGGGGGACGACCGGATACGCAGTATTTT

D: -
length: 14
size: -
V: TRBV4-2
J: TRBJ2-7
CDR3: CASSPGGGSYEQYF
DNA: TGTGCCAGCAGCCCGGGGGGCGGTTCCTACGAGCAGTACTTC

D: -
length: 14
size: -
V: TRBV5-4
J: TRBJ2-5
CDR3: CASSHGGPGETQYF
DNA: TGTGCCAGCAGCCACGGCGGGCCGGGGGAGACCCAGTACTTC

D: TRBD1
length: 17
size: -
V: TRBV18
J: TRBJ2-3
CDR3: CASSPAGQAYTTDTQYF
DNA: TGTGCCAGCTCACCGGCTGGACAGGCTTATACCACAGATACGCAGTATTTT

D: -
length: 12
size: -
V: TRBV2
J: TRBJ1-6
CDR3: CASKQGNSPLHF
DNA: TGTGCCAGCAAACAGGGTAATTCACCCCTCCACTTT

D: -
length: 14
size: once
V: TRBV3-1/TRBV3-2
J: TRBJ2-5
CDR3: CASSQVEQQETQYF
DNA: TGTGCCAGCAGCCAAGTTGAACAGCAAGAGACCCAGTACTTC

D: -
length: 12
size: -
V: TRBV2
J: TRBJ2-1
CDR3: CASQLVRNEQFF
DNA: TGTGCCAGCCAACTAGTGAGAAACGAGCAGTTCTTC

D: -
length: 13
size: -
V: TRBV6-5
J: TRBJ1-1
CDR3: CASSSEDHTEAFF
DNA: TGTGCCAGCAGCTCCGAGGATCACACTGAAGCTTTCTTT

D: TRBD1
length: 15
size: -
V: TRBV6-5
J: TRBJ2-5
CDR3: CASSLPGQGGETQYF
DNA: TGTGCCAGCAGTTTACCGGGACAGGGAGGAGAGACCCAGTACTTC

D: -
length: 13
size: -
V: TRBV29-1
J: TRBJ2-1
CDR3: CSVAPSSYNEQFF
DNA: TGCAGCGTTGCACCGAGCTCCTACAATGAGCAGTTCTTC

D: -
length: 13
size: -
V: TRBV12-3/TRBV12-4
J: TRBJ2-5
CDR3: CASSSAGWETQYF
DNA: TGTGCCAGCAGTTCGGCGGGTTGGGAGACCCAGTACTTC

D: TRBD1
length: 15
size: -
V: TRBV6-5
J: TRBJ2-1
CDR3: CASSYDRGGYNEQFF
DNA: TGTGCCAGCAGTTACGACAGGGGCGGGTACAATGAGCAGTTCTTC

D: -
length: 15
size: -
V: TRBV5-1
J: TRBJ2-7
CDR3: CASSFGYRTNYEQYF
DNA: TGCGCCAGCAGCTTTGGATACAGGACGAACTACGAGCAGTACTTC

D: TRBD1
length: 16
size: once
V: TRBV6-5
J: TRBJ1-2
CDR3: CASSLTGGPTNYGYTF
DNA: TGTGCCAGCAGTTTGACAGGGGGCCCCACTAACTATGGCTACACCTTC

D: -
length: 15
size: -
V: TRBV19
J: TRBJ2-3
CDR3: CASSIRTSSTDTQYF
DNA: TGTGCCAGTAGTATACGGACATCTAGCACAGATACGCAGTATTTT

D: TRBD1
length: 14
size: once
V: TRBV6-2/TRBV6-3
J: TRBJ2-5
CDR3: CASSRDSVEETQYF
DNA: TGTGCCAGCAGTCGGGACAGTGTGGAGGAGACCCAGTACTTC

D: -
length: 16
size: -
V: TRBV15
J: TRBJ2-1
CDR3: CATSRERGMGYNEQFF
DNA: TGTGCCACCAGCAGAGAGCGGGGAATGGGGTACAATGAGCAGTTCTTC

D: -
length: 15
size: -
V: TRBV10-2
J: TRBJ2-1
CDR3: CASSLRDTTYNEQFF
DNA: TGCGCCAGCAGCCTCCGGGACACCACCTACAATGAGCAGTTCTTC

D: -
length: 14
size: -
V: TRBV4-2
J: TRBJ2-7
CDR3: CASSQGGGPDEQYF
DNA: TGTGCCAGCAGCCAAGGGGGGGGGCCTGACGAGCAGTACTTC

D: -
length: 15
size: -
V: TRBV19
J: TRBJ1-2
CDR3: CASRITGSSNYGYTF
DNA: TGTGCCAGTAGGATCACAGGGTCCTCTAACTATGGCTACACCTTC

D: TRBD2
length: 15
size: -
V: TRBV5-1
J: TRBJ2-7
CDR3: CASSLELGGRIEQYF
DNA: TGCGCCAGCAGCTTGGAACTTGGCGGGAGGATCGAGCAGTACTTC

D: -
length: 22
size: -
V: TRBV4-1
J: TRBJ2-1
CDR3: CASSQLAAGLRSGHSSYNEQFF
DNA: TGCGCCAGCAGCCAATTAGCAGCCGGTCTCCGAAGCGGCCATAGCTCCTACAATGAGCAGTTCTTC

D: -
length: 13
size: -
V: TRBV9
J: TRBJ1-1
CDR3: CASSPRGDREAFF
DNA: TGTGCCAGCAGCCCCCGGGGAGACAGGGAAGCTTTCTTT

D: -
length: 11
size: -
V: TRBV29-1
J: TRBJ1-2
CDR3: CSVLASVGYTF
DNA: TGCAGCGTCCTGGCCTCAGTAGGCTACACCTTC

D: TRBD1
length: 16
size: -
V: TRBV5-4
J: TRBJ2-7
CDR3: CASSLVVGQGAHEQYF
DNA: TGTGCCAGCAGCTTGGTTGTAGGACAGGGGGCCCACGAGCAGTACTTC